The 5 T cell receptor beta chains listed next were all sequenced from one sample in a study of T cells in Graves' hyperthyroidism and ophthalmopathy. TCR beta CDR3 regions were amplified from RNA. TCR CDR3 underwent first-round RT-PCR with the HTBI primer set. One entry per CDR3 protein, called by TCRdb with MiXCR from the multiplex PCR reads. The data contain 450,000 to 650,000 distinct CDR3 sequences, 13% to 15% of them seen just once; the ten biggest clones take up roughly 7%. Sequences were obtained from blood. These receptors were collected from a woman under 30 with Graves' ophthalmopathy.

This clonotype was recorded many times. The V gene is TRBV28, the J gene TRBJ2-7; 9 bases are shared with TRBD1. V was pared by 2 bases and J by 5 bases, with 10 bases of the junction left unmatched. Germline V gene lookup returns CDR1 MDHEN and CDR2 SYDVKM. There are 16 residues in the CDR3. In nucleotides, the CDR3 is TGTGCCAGCAGTTTACCCCGGGACAGGGTCACCCACGAGCAGTACTTC. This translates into CASSLPRDRVTHEQYF.

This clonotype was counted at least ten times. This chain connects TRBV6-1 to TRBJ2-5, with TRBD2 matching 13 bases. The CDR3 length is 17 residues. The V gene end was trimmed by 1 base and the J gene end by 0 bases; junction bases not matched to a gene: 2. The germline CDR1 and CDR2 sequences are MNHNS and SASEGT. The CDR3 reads CASSEGGTSGNQETQYF. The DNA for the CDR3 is TGTGCCAGCAGTGAAGGTGGGACTAGCGGGAACCAAGAGACCCAGTACTTC.

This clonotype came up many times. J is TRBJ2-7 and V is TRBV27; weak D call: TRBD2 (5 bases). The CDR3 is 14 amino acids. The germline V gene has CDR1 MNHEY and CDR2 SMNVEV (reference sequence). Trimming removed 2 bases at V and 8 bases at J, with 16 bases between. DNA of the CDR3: TGTGCCAGCAGTTTAGGGAGCGGCCCCGTACAGCAGTACTTC. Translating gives CASSLGSGPVQQYF.

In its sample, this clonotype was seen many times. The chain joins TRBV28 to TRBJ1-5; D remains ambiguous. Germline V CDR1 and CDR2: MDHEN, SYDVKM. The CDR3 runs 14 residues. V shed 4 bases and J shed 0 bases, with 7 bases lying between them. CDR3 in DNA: TGTGCCAGCAGTTCAGCGTATAGCAATCAGCCCCAGCATTTT. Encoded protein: CASSSAYSNQPQHF.

As DNA, the CDR3 is TGCAGTGCTAGGGCGGGCCAAGGGTGGAATGAGCAGTTCTTC. It is translated as CSARAGQGWNEQFF. V gene TRBV20-1 combines with J gene TRBJ2-1; a weak D match, TRBD2 (5 bases). CDR1 and CDR2 from the germline V gene are DFQATT and SNEGSKA (reference sequence). Deletions cut 3 bases from V and 7 bases from J, with 16 bases between. This CDR3 has 14 residues.